Following are 8 T cell receptor beta chains from one sample sequenced in a study of metastatic and nonmetastatic thyroid tumors. All patients were treatment-naive before thyroid surgery. TCRdb called clones again from the PCR reads with MiXCR. The table lists about 39,000 clones, 9% to 14% of them singletons. Sequencing input: blood. The receptors derive from a male donor with papillary thyroid cancer or a benign thyroid nodule (not recorded which). Some clones in this sample may be carry-over from other donors' samples.

This clone has ten or more counts. V and J are TRBV24-1 and TRBJ2-7; 8 bases are shared with TRBD1. Trimming at V came to 4 bases and at J to 3 bases, leaving 1 base not matched to a gene. The CDR3 spans 13 residues. Germline CDR1 reads KGHDR; CDR2 reads SFDVKD. The DNA for the CDR3 is TGTGCCACCAGTGAAACAGGGGGCTACGAGCAGTACTTC. Its protein product is CATSETGGYEQYF.

This clone was counted ten times or more. The rearrangement uses TRBV7-2 and TRBJ2-5; no clear D. The V end lost 5 bases, the J end lost 4 bases, and 11 bases lay between the germline ends. The CDR3 extends over 13 amino acids. Per germline, CDR1 SGHTA and CDR2 FQGNSA. The CDR3 sequence is CASSPGSGETQYF. The DNA for the CDR3 is TGTGCCAGCAGCCCCGGGTCGGGAGAGACCCAGTACTTC.

This clone occurred many times. Other DNA sequences in this sample translate to the same CDR3. The CDR3 sequence is CSVRPVGQGVNEQFF. CDR3 nucleotides: TGCAGCGTTCGGCCTGTGGGACAGGGTGTCAATGAGCAGTTCTTC. The chain recombines TRBV29-1 with TRBJ2-1, with 9 nucleotides matching TRBD1. The ends lost 5 bases at V and 6 bases at J; junction bases unmatched: 11. The germline CDR1 and CDR2 sequences are SQVTM and ANQGSEA. CDR3 length equals 15 residues.

This clone was detected ten times or more. CDR3 protein: CASSIADRYYGYTF. In nucleotides, the CDR3 is TGTGCCAGTAGTATAGCCGACAGGTACTATGGCTACACCTTC. The chain uses TRBV19 and TRBJ1-2, with a weak D call TRBD1 (6 bases). The germline gives CDR1 LNHDA, CDR2 SQIVND (reference sequence). The CDR3 spans 14 residues. V lost 1 base and J lost 3, with 9 bases in between.

The V call is TRBV6-2 or TRBV6-3, the J call TRBJ2-7; 8 bases are shared with TRBD2. This CDR3 region has 14 residues. V lost 5 bases, J lost 0 bases, and 3 bases stayed unmatched. Germline V CDR1 and CDR2: MNHEY, SVGEGT. This CDR3 is CASSSGSVSYEQYF. The CDR3 region has the DNA TGTGCCAGCAGTAGCGGGAGTGTCTCCTACGAGCAGTACTTC.

The table lists this clone with many counts. This sequence joins TRBV5-8 and TRBJ2-7; D is undetermined. The CDR3 has 15 amino acids. Trimming left V 0 bases short and J 1 base short, with 11 bases between. The germline V gene encodes CDR1 SGHTS and CDR2 YDEGEE. DNA for the CDR3: TGTGCCAGCAGCTTGGACCAGCTCAGATCCTACGAGCAGTACTTC. This gives the protein CASSLDQLRSYEQYF.

The chain combines TRBV6-2 or TRBV6-3 with TRBJ2-7; 8 bases line up with TRBD1. With 10 bases clipped from V and 3 bases from J, the junction kept 20 bases outside the gene matches. Per the germline V gene, CDR1 is MNHEY and CDR2 is SVGEGT. The CDR3 runs to 17 residues. CDR3 sequence (DNA): TGTGCCACGCGATCAAGGACAGGGATTACACCCGTCTACGAGCAGTACTTC. Translating it yields CATRSRTGITPVYEQYF.

This clone was recorded many times. The J gene is TRBJ1-5, the V gene TRBV20-1; a weak D match, TRBD1 (6 bases). The CDR3 is 12 residues long. Trimming shortened V by 6 bases and J by 2 bases, and 8 bases separated the two germline ends. The germline gives CDR1 DFQATT, CDR2 SNEGSKA (reference sequence). CDR3: CSAWTGNQPQHF. The CDR3 DNA sequence: TGCAGTGCCTGGACAGGCAATCAGCCCCAGCATTTT.